This entry lists 21 T cell receptor beta chains sequenced from one sample in a study of a mutant IDH1 vaccine in newly diagnosed glioma. These receptors lack a known antigen. TCRdb's table, derived via immunoSEQ multiplex PCR, lists solely in-frame clones and lacks some. In the table there are about 50,000 clones, around 80% of which are singletons. Time point defined: week 5, during vaccination. Mutant IDH1 20-mer peptide, at 300 ug, made up each vaccine dose, with topical imiquimod. The sequenced sample was PBMCs, obtained from a glioma patient whose treatment included an IDH1 peptide vaccine. The receptors stem from a woman aged 50 to 60 with glioma.

The gene calls are TRBV6-4 and TRBJ1-2; D is ambiguous. The CDR3 runs 14 residues. Deletions cut 7 bases from V and 4 bases from J, with 16 bases between. CDR1 is MRHNA and CDR2 is SNTAGT in the germline V gene. In nucleotides, the CDR3 is TGTGCCAGCACGTCGGAGGCGGGATCCTATGGCTACACCTTC. Encoded protein: CASTSEAGSYGYTF.

This chain links TRBV27 with TRBJ1-1, with D unresolved. V dropped 5 bases and J dropped 6 bases, with 16 bases sitting between them. CDR3 size: 14 residues. Germline CDR1 is MNHEY and CDR2 is SMNVEV (reference sequence). In nucleotides, the CDR3 is TGTGCCAGCAGTAAATCAGGAGGTTTCGCTGAAGCTTTCTTT. Its protein product is CASSKSGGFAEAFF.

This chain uses TRBV6-1 with TRBJ1-2, with TRBD1 identical over 9 bases. Losses at the gene ends were 0 bases for V and 8 bases for J; bases not matched to a gene: 7. The CDR3 has 15 amino acids. Germline values: CDR1 MNHNS, CDR2 SASEGT. The DNA for the CDR3 is TGTGCCAGCAGTGAAGCGAGCCTCGGGACAGGGGGCTACACCTTC. It codes for CASSEASLGTGGYTF.

The rearrangement links TRBV5-6 to TRBJ2-1; perhaps TRBD1 as D (5 bases). Looked up from germline, CDR1 is SGHDT and CDR2 is YYEEEE. V was clipped by 0 bases and J by 9 bases, with 19 bases between them. The CDR3 is 16 amino acids. CDR3 nucleotides: TGTGCCAGCAGCTTGGCCATCCAGGGCCCATGGAGTGAGCAGTTCTTC. It yields the protein CASSLAIQGPWSEQFF.

This sequence joins TRBV4-2 and TRBJ2-7; perhaps TRBD1 as D (7 bases). The germline V gene has CDR1 LGHNA and CDR2 YNFKEQ. This CDR3 has 19 amino acids. The V and J ends lost 0 bases and 1 base respectively, with 22 bases between them. CDR3 protein: CASSQDARGGTVPSYEQYF. The CDR3 DNA reads as TGTGCCAGCAGCCAAGATGCGAGGGGCGGGACAGTCCCATCCTACGAGCAGTACTTC.

The V and J genes are TRBV6-4 and TRBJ1-2; TRBD1 aligns across 7 bases. V lost 2 bases to trimming and J lost 9 bases; unmatched junction nucleotides: 12. This CDR3 has 15 amino acids. Germline V gives CDR1 MRHNA, CDR2 SNTAGT. The CDR3 here is CASSDPGQELVCYTF. The DNA for the CDR3 is TGTGCCAGCAGTGACCCCGGACAGGAGTTAGTTTGCTACACCTTC.

The rearrangement links TRBV7-9 to TRBJ2-5; D not resolved. Germline values: CDR1 SEHNR, CDR2 FQNEAQ (reference sequence). This CDR3 comprises 15 residues. The V end lost 5 bases, the J end lost 3 bases, and 16 bases lay between the germline ends. The CDR3 region has the DNA TGTGCCAGCAGCGGAGAGAGGTCGGCAGAAGAGACCCAGTACTTC. Its translation: CASSGERSAEETQYF.

The rearrangement links TRBV2 to TRBJ1-5; unclear D gene. Trimming took off 0 bases at V and 4 bases at J, with 10 bases between the two ends. The length of the CDR3 is 15 residues. Germline V gene lookup returns CDR1 SNHLY and CDR2 FYNNEI. The CDR3 bases are TGTGCCAGCAGTGAAGCGCTTCGCCCTAATCAGCCCCAGCATTTT. It encodes CASSEALRPNQPQHF.

The chain employs TRBV5-1 and TRBJ2-5; D is ambiguous. This CDR3 is built from 13 residues. The germline V gene encodes CDR1 SGHRS and CDR2 YFSETQ. V gave up 2 bases and J gave up 4 bases, with 9 bases separating them. The CDR3 DNA reads as TGCGCCAGCAGCTTCGGTGTAGGAGAGACCCAGTACTTC. Translating gives CASSFGVGETQYF.

The V gene is TRBV5-6, the J gene TRBJ1-4; the D gene is possibly TRBD1 (6 bases). The CDR3 sequence is 14 residues long. CDR1 SGHDT and CDR2 YYEEEE come from the germline V gene. V was cut by 3 bases and J by 4 bases, with 10 bases left in between. In DNA form, the CDR3 reads TGTGCCAGCAGCTCGGACAGAGTTAATGAAAAACTGTTTTTT. It translates to CASSSDRVNEKLFF. Full variable domain (outside the CDR3, taken from reference TRBV5-6 and TRBJ1-4): DAGVTQSPTHLIKTRGQQVTLRCSPKSGHDTVSWYQQALGQGPQFIFQYYEEEERQRGNFPDRFSGHQFPNYSSELNVNALLLGDSALYLCASSSDRVNEKLFFGSGTQLSVL.

The chain employs TRBV6-1 and TRBJ2-1; maybe TRBD2 (5 bases). The V gene lost 7 bases and the J gene lost 0 bases, with 13 bases spanning the gap. The CDR3 has 15 residues. Looked up from germline, CDR1 is MNHNS and CDR2 is SASEGT. CDR3 sequence reads: CASTERGSSYNEQFF. The DNA of the CDR3 is TGTGCCAGCACCGAACGGGGTAGCTCCTACAATGAGCAGTTCTTC.

The J gene is TRBJ2-7, the V gene TRBV2, with 14 bases fitting TRBD2. This CDR3 is built from 15 residues. V shed 7 bases and J 2 bases; nucleotides not matched to a gene: 4. Per germline, CDR1 SNHLY and CDR2 FYNNEI. The CDR3 reads CASTTSGGGTYEQYF. Written as DNA, the CDR3 is TGTGCCAGCACGACTAGCGGGGGGGGAACCTACGAGCAGTACTTC.

This clone has a single count. For the CDR3, the DNA is TGTGCCAGCAGTGAAGGTTGGGCCTCATATTTTGCGGAGCAGTACTTC. Amino acid sequence: CASSEGWASYFAEQYF. The V gene is TRBV6-1, the J gene TRBJ2-7; D call uncertain. CDR1 and CDR2 (germline): MNHNS, SASEGT. Trimming took off 1 base at V and 7 bases at J, with 20 bases between the two ends. The CDR3 runs 16 residues.

The V and J genes are TRBV7-7 and TRBJ2-1; possible D gene TRBD2, 6 bases. V gave up 3 bases and J gave up 2 bases, with 17 bases separating them. Per germline, CDR1 SSHAT and CDR2 FNYEAQ (reference sequence). CDR3 length: 17 amino acids. The CDR3 DNA reads as TGTGCCAGCAGCTTGGGCAGTGGAGGGCCCACCTACAATGAGCAGTTCTTC. It encodes CASSLGSGGPTYNEQFF.

This sequence joins TRBV4-2 and TRBJ2-7, with TRBD1 matching over 8 bases. Germline values: CDR1 LGHNA, CDR2 YNFKEQ. V lost 1 base, J lost 5 bases, and 13 bases stayed unmatched. CDR3 length: 17 residues. CDR3 nucleotide sequence: TGTGCCAGCAGCCAAGGATCGTGGACAGGGCAAAGGAACGAGCAGTACTTC. Its protein product is CASSQGSWTGQRNEQYF.

The chain combines TRBV30 with TRBJ1-3; D is ambiguous. There are 14 residues in the CDR3. The V and J ends lost 5 bases and 0 bases respectively, with 11 bases between them. CDR1 and CDR2 from the germline V gene are GTSNPN and SVGIG (reference sequence). CDR3 region: CAWHPGNSGNTIYF. CDR3 sequence (DNA): TGTGCCTGGCACCCCGGGAACTCTGGAAACACCATATATTTT. Using reference TRBV30 and TRBJ1-3 for the parts outside the CDR3, the full variable domain is SQTIHQWPATLVQPVGSPLSLECTVEGTSNPNLYWYRQAAGRGLQLLFYSVGIGQISSEVPQNLSASRPQDRQFILSSKKLLLSDSGFYLCAWHPGNSGNTIYFGEGSWLTVV.

The genes are TRBV5-6 and TRBJ2-2; D not resolved. Trimming cost V 0 bases and J 6 bases, with 3 bases left between them. This CDR3 contains 12 residues. The germline V gene has CDR1 SGHDT and CDR2 YYEEEE. CDR3 region: CASSLVAGELFF. CDR3 coding DNA: TGTGCCAGCAGCTTGGTGGCCGGGGAGCTGTTTTTT. Full variable domain (missing parts from reference TRBV5-6 and TRBJ2-2): DAGVTQSPTHLIKTRGQQVTLRCSPKSGHDTVSWYQQALGQGPQFIFQYYEEEERQRGNFPDRFSGHQFPNYSSELNVNALLLGDSALYLCASSLVAGELFFGEGSRLTVL.

This chain links TRBV2 with TRBJ1-1; no definite D call. Germline values: CDR1 SNHLY, CDR2 FYNNEI. Trimming left V 0 bases short and J 0 bases short, with 11 bases between. This CDR3 is built from 16 residues. CDR3 amino acids: CASSEALAGMNTEAFF. CDR3 DNA sequence: TGTGCCAGCAGTGAAGCGCTGGCGGGGATGAACACTGAAGCTTTCTTT.

The V gene is TRBV6-6, the J gene TRBJ1-5; D is unclear. The CDR3 covers 10 residues. Trimming took 6 bases from V and 11 from J, leaving 8 bases between them. Germline V gene lookup returns CDR1 MNHNY and CDR2 SVGAGI (reference sequence). CDR3 in DNA: TGTGCCAGCAGCCAAACGACCCAGCATTTT. Its translation: CASSQTTQHF.

The J gene is TRBJ2-5, the V gene TRBV5-1; D is ambiguous. The CDR3 loop spans 12 amino acids. CDR1 is SGHRS and CDR2 is YFSETQ in the germline V gene. Trimming took 6 bases from V and 3 from J, leaving 9 bases between them. The CDR3 DNA follows: TGCGCCAGCAACGGTCCCAAAGAGACCCAGTACTTC. Its protein is CASNGPKETQYF.

The chain employs TRBV7-8 and TRBJ2-3; 11 positions agree with TRBD2. CDR1 is SGHVS and CDR2 is FQNEAQ in the germline V gene. With 5 bases clipped from V and 10 bases from J, the junction kept 11 bases outside the gene matches. The CDR3 is 15 amino acids. CDR3 in amino acids: CASSTTSGGYLPQYF. The CDR3 DNA reads TGTGCCAGCAGCACCACTAGCGGGGGCTACCTTCCGCAGTATTTT.